Included here is one TCR beta chain sequence, with context. This clonotype was seen a few times. The specificity of this receptor is unknown. Base qualities are missing; no much larger clone stands one base away. The entry originates in a study of response to subunit inactivated influenza vaccine (dated by TCRdb to 2016 to 2019). The study in broad terms: Deep quantitative T cell receptor repertoire profiling was used in the study to track responses to a trivalent subunit inactivated influenza vaccine.

Libraries were made using RT-PCR. Data came from an Illumina HiSeq 2500. TCRdb trimmed public reads at Q25 via fastp, called clones via MiXCR and kept in-frame beta chains. Rows are combined by CDR3 protein, so each entry shows the most common genes and DNA. This sample comprises some 520,000 distinct CDR3 sequences, about 15% of them detected only once. Less than 4% of the sample comes from the top ten. The investigation overall reported the following: The authors suggested that each seasonal influenza vaccination may recruit only a limited number of new T cells.

Reading from cysteine to phenylalanine, the CDR3 counts 16 amino acids. Here the CDR3 DNA is all that survives: 48 bases in frame from base 1. Trimming at the junction amounts to 2 bases on V and 2 bases on J, and the germline ends lie 15 bases apart. According to the germline V gene (reference sequence), CDR1 reads SEHNR and CDR2 reads FQNEAQ. The receptor comes from a man in his fifties or sixties who received an inactivated influenza vaccine. Donor details come from another sample of the same person, matched by shared clones. The V gene is TRBV7-9 and the J gene is TRBJ2-5, with a tentative D gene TRBD2 over 6 matching bases. The sample in question was CD4+ T cells sorted from PBMCs, obtained around 25 months after vaccination. The DNA sequence is TGTGCCAGCAGCTTAAGCGGAGGGGCCGTTCAAGAGACCCAGTACTTC. Its translation reads: CASSLSGGAVQETQYF.